This record concerns one T cell receptor (beta chain) sequence. Its target is unknown. The data are from a study of shared clonotypes between healthy human individuals. Background on the study: Donors were a couple of women and a few men aged 18 to 49.

The protocol was immunoSEQ multiplex PCR, while the TCRdb copy is restricted to in-frame clones and leaves out a portion. The profile shows over 1.4 million clones, roughly 96% of them singletons. Overall study findings and caveats: Naive subsets generally had larger estimated richness than memory subsets. Incomplete sequencing of sorted subsets was indicated by rarefaction despite large depth.

The CDR3 consists of 14 residues. CDR1 is SGHRS and CDR2 is YFSETQ in the germline V gene. Trimming stripped 3 bases from V and 0 bases from J, with 9 bases between. The specimen was naive CD4+ T cells sorted from blood. Regarding subset: CD45RA+ positively selected. V and J are TRBV5-1 and TRBJ1-2; D unresolved. The source is a man aged 30-40 years in good health. CDR3 sequence reads: CASSSQTTNYGYTF. The CDR3 coding sequence is TGCGCCAGCAGCTCCCAAACTACTAACTATGGCTACACCTTC.